These 18 T cell receptor beta chains originate from one sample sequenced in a study of blood T cell repertoires in COVID-19. Repertoires were generated with immunoSEQ multiplex PCR, while TCRdb's copy carries only in-frame clones and drops some. Of under 350,000 clones detected, approximately 85% appear once; the ten largest clones hold approximately 11%. The sequencing sample was made of peripheral blood. The source of these receptors is a woman aged 70-85 years with acute or convalescent COVID-19.

The genes are TRBV7-8 and TRBJ2-6; the D gene is possibly TRBD2 (5 bases). This CDR3 is built from 17 residues. The V gene's germline CDR1 is SGHVS and CDR2 FQNEAQ. Trimming removed 2 bases at V and 0 bases at J, with 11 bases between. CDR3 region: CASSLSGGSSGANVLTF. In nucleotides, the CDR3 is TGTGCCAGCAGCTTAAGCGGAGGAAGCTCTGGGGCCAACGTCCTGACTTTC.

The chain combines TRBV6-5 with TRBJ1-1; 7 bases fit TRBD1. Germline CDR1 is MNHEY and CDR2 is SVGAGI. V shed 4 bases, J shed 8 bases, and the junction held 4 bases outside the gene matches. The CDR3 covers 12 residues. This chain's CDR3 is CASSSTTGEAFF. The CDR3 region has the DNA TGTGCCAGCAGTTCGACGACAGGGGAAGCTTTCTTT.

The gene calls are TRBV11-3 and TRBJ2-2; weak D call: TRBD1 (6 bases). The germline V gene encodes CDR1 SGHNT and CDR2 YENEEA. V lost 6 bases and J lost 3, with 14 bases in between. There are 15 residues in the CDR3. This CDR3 reads CASSTGGLDTGELFF. The DNA of the CDR3 is TGTGCCAGCAGTACTGGGGGCCTGGACACCGGGGAGCTGTTTTTT.

V is TRBV11-2 and J is TRBJ2-3; possibly TRBD2 for D (7 bases). CDR3 size: 16 residues. Trimming left V 8 bases short and J 5 bases short, with 23 bases between. Germline V gene lookup returns CDR1 SGHAT and CDR2 FQNNGV. The CDR3 nucleotides are TGTGCCAGCCGCCCCGGGCGGGGGCGAAACGGAGATACGCAGTATTTT. It is translated as CASRPGRGRNGDTQYF.

This chain links TRBV6-1 with TRBJ1-5; D unresolved. This CDR3 has 14 amino acids. V was pared by 1 base and J by 4 bases, with 8 bases between. The germline gives CDR1 MNHNS, CDR2 SASEGT. This CDR3 is CASSEGYINQPQHF. As DNA, the CDR3 is TGTGCCAGCAGTGAAGGTTACATAAATCAGCCCCAGCATTTT.

This clone was found once. The chain uses TRBV5-1 and TRBJ1-4; the match to TRBD1 covers 9 bases. CDR1 and CDR2 from the germline V gene are SGHRS and YFSETQ. CDR3 length equals 15 residues. V was clipped by 4 bases and J by 1 base; unmatched bases: 2. In DNA form, the CDR3 reads TGCGCCAGCAGCCCGGACAGGGGAACTAATGAAAAACTGTTTTTT. It encodes CASSPDRGTNEKLFF.

The chain has TRBV19 and TRBJ1-6; a weak D match, TRBD1 (6 bases). The CDR3 has 14 residues. The V and J ends lost 9 bases and 4 bases respectively, with 13 bases between them. Germline CDR1 and CDR2: LNHDA and SQIVND (reference sequence). The CDR3 sequence is CASRGEWYNSPLHF. DNA of the CDR3: TGTGCCAGCAGGGGTGAGTGGTATAATTCACCCCTCCACTTT.

Concerning this clone itself: Distinct nucleotide sequences in the sample also encode this CDR3. The chain carries TRBV19 and TRBJ2-2; 8 positions agree with TRBD1. The CDR3 totals 16 residues. Unmatched junction bases numbered 4, after V lost 4 bases and J lost 0 bases. Germline V gene data show CDR1 as LNHDA and CDR2 as SQIVND (reference sequence). The chain's CDR3 is CASSSLTGANTGELFF. In DNA form, the CDR3 reads TGTGCCAGTAGTAGTTTGACAGGGGCGAACACCGGGGAGCTGTTTTTT.

The V call is TRBV19, the J call TRBJ2-2, with a weak D call TRBD1 (5 bases). Germline CDR1 reads LNHDA; CDR2 reads SQIVND (reference sequence). The CDR3 consists of 15 residues. Trimming pared 5 bases from V and 13 bases from J, leaving 23 bases between. The CDR3 loop reads CASSPKGLPSEVLFF. CDR3 bases: TGTGCCAGTAGTCCCAAGGGGCTTCCCTCCGAAGTGCTGTTTTTT. The whole variable domain, filled in from reference TRBV19 and TRBJ2-2, reads DGGITQSPKYLFRKEGQNVTLSCEQNLNHDAMYWYRQDPGQGLRLIYYSQIVNDFQKGDIAEGYSVSREKKESFPLTVTSAQKNPTAFYLCASSPKGLPSEVLFFGEGSRLTVL.

The chain joins TRBV5-1 to TRBJ1-1, with unresolved D. In germline, CDR1 is SGHRS, CDR2 YFSETQ. This CDR3 is 14 amino acids long. With 4 bases removed from V and 0 bases from J, the gap between germline ends came to 10 bases. The CDR3 here is CASSLEGMNTEAFF. CDR3 DNA: TGCGCCAGCAGCCTAGAAGGTATGAACACTGAAGCTTTCTTT.

The V gene is TRBV5-1, the J gene TRBJ2-7, with TRBD1 identical over 10 bases. Losses at the gene ends were 5 bases for V and 3 bases for J; bases not matched to a gene: 5. CDR1 is SGHRS and CDR2 is YFSETQ in the germline V gene. The CDR3 sequence is 14 residues long. The CDR3 region is CASRRTGGVYEQYF. The CDR3 region has the DNA TGCGCCAGCAGAAGGACAGGGGGTGTCTACGAGCAGTACTTC.

This clone came up once. The chain joins TRBV9 to TRBJ1-1; tentative D call: TRBD1 (6 bases). The length of the CDR3 is 16 residues. V was clipped by 0 bases and J by 4 bases, with 16 bases between them. Looked up from germline, CDR1 is SGDLS and CDR2 is YYNGEE. The CDR3 here is CASSVGDKRGGTEAFF. CDR3 nucleotides: TGTGCCAGCAGCGTAGGGGACAAGAGGGGCGGCACTGAAGCTTTCTTT.

The genes are TRBV5-1 and TRBJ1-2; tentatively, D is TRBD1 (5 bases). Per the germline V gene, CDR1 is SGHRS and CDR2 is YFSETQ. Trimming stripped 0 bases from V and 2 bases from J, with 11 bases between. This CDR3 has 15 residues. The CDR3 spells CASSLGPDKNYGYTF. CDR3 coding DNA: TGCGCCAGCAGCTTGGGCCCGGACAAAAACTATGGCTACACCTTC.

The gene calls are TRBV29-1 and TRBJ2-1, with D perhaps TRBD2 (6 bases). V dropped 6 bases and J dropped 15 bases, with 18 bases sitting between them. Germline values: CDR1 SQVTM, CDR2 ANQGSEA. The CDR3 is made up of 11 amino acids. In DNA, the CDR3 is TGCAGCGTCGGAGTACTTAGGGACTGGTTCTTC. This sequence encodes CSVGVLRDWFF.

The V call is TRBV3-1 (or the pseudogene TRBV3-2), the J call TRBJ1-6, with no clear D. The V end was cut by 5 bases, the J end by 14 bases, with 19 bases between. The germline gives CDR1 LGHDT, CDR2 YNNKEL (reference sequence). This CDR3 region has 14 residues. The CDR3 bases are TGTGCCAGCAGCGACTCCATAGGCCGGAGGGCCCTCCACTTT. As protein: CASSDSIGRRALHF.

The chain combines TRBV6-6 with TRBJ1-1, with TRBD1 identical over 7 bases. V lost 6 bases, J lost 4 bases, and 11 bases stayed unmatched. CDR3 length equals 15 residues. Germline V CDR1 and CDR2: MNHNY, SVGAGI (reference sequence). The DNA of the CDR3 is TGTGCCAGCAGCGCAAGCCCGCAGGGGGGCACTGAAGCTTTCTTT. The encoded protein is CASSASPQGGTEAFF.

V gene TRBV29-1 combines with J gene TRBJ1-2, with TRBD1 as a possible D gene (6 bases). The V gene lost 1 base and the J gene lost 5 bases, with 14 bases spanning the gap. CDR3 size: 14 residues. Looked up from germline, CDR1 is SQVTM and CDR2 is ANQGSEA. The CDR3 sequence is CSVEGGTGKYGYTF. CDR3 sequence (DNA): TGCAGCGTTGAAGGGGGTACAGGGAAGTATGGCTACACCTTC.

CDR3 sequence (DNA): TGTGCCAGCAGTTGGAGTTTAGACACAGATACGCAGTATTTT. Translation gives CASSWSLDTDTQYF. The V gene is TRBV6-5, the J gene TRBJ2-3; D remains ambiguous. Deletions cut 4 bases from V and 2 bases from J, with 10 bases between. Germline-derived CDR1 and CDR2 are MNHEY and SVGAGI. The CDR3 contains 14 residues.